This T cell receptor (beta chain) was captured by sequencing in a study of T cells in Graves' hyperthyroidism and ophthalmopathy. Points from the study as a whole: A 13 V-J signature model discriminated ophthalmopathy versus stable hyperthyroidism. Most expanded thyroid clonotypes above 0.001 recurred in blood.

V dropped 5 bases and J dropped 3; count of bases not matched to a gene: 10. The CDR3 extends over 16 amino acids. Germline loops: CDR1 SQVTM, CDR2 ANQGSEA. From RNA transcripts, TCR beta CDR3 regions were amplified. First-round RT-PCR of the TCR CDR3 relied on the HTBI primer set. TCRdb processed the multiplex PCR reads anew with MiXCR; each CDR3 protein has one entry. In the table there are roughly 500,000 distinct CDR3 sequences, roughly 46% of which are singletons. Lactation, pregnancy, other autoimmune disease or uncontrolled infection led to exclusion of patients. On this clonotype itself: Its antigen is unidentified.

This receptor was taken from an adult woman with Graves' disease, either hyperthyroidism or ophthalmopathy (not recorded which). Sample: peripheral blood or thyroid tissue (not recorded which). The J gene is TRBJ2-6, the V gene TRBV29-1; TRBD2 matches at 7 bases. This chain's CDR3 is CSVRLLGGVGANVLTF. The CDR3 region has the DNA TGCAGCGTTCGGCTGCTGGGGGGGGTTGGGGCCAACGTCCTGACTTTC.